Below are 3 T cell receptor beta chains sequenced from a single sample in a study of blood T cell repertoires in COVID-19. Assay: immunoSEQ multiplex PCR; the TCRdb copy retains only in-frame clones and omits some. The sample lists 380,000 or so clones, 70% to 90% seen once, with 0.95% to 1.5% in the top ten. The sequenced sample consisted of peripheral blood. These receptors all stem from a man aged 40-49 years with acute or convalescent COVID-19.

The chain couples TRBV28 to TRBJ1-1; unclear D gene. This CDR3 is 14 amino acids long. V lost 3 bases to trimming and J lost 5 bases, with 13 bases between them. CDR1 is MDHEN, CDR2 SYDVKM, per germline. For the CDR3, the DNA is TGTGCCAGCAGTTTCCAACTTGGTCTAACTGAAGCTTTCTTT. Translating gives CASSFQLGLTEAFF.

In DNA form, the CDR3 reads TGTGCCAGCTCAACCGGGACTCTCAGCAATCAGCCCCAGCATTTT. This gives the protein CASSTGTLSNQPQHF. The V and J genes are TRBV18 and TRBJ1-5; possible D gene TRBD1, 5 bases. Germline CDR1 KGHSH, CDR2 LQKENI. Trimming took 5 bases from V and 1 from J, leaving 12 bases between them. The CDR3 is made up of 15 amino acids. The whole variable domain, filled in from reference TRBV18 and TRBJ1-5, reads NAGVMQNPRHLVRRRGQEARLRCSPMKGHSHVYWYRQLPEEGLKFMVYLQKENIIDESGMPKERFSAEFPKEGPSILRIQQVVRGDSAAYFCASSTGTLSNQPQHFGDGTRLSIL.

The J gene is TRBJ2-5, the V gene TRBV7-6; possible D gene TRBD1, 7 bases. Germline CDR1 SGHVS, CDR2 FNYEAQ. The V end lost 5 bases, the J end lost 3 bases, and 19 bases lay between the germline ends. The CDR3 covers 16 residues. CDR3 residues: CASSRKRVRGEETQYF. The DNA of the CDR3 is TGTGCCAGCAGCCGAAAGCGGGTCAGGGGGGAAGAGACCCAGTACTTC.